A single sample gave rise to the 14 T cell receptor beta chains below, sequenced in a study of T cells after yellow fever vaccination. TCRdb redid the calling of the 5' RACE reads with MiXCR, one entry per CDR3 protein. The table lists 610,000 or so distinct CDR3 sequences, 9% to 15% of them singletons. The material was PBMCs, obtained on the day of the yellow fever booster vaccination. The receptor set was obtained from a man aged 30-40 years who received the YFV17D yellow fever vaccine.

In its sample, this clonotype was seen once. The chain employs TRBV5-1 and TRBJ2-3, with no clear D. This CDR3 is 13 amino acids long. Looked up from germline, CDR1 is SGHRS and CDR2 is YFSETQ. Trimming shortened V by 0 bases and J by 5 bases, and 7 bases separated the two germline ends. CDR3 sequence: CASSLEWRDTQYF. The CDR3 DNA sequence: TGCGCCAGCAGCTTGGAGTGGAGAGATACGCAGTATTTT.

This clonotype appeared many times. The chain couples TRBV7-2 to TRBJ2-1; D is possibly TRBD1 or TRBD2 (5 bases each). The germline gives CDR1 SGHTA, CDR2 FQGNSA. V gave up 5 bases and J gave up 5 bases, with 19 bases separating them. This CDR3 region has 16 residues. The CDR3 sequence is CASSPRGTVGDNEQFF. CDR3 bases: TGTGCCAGCAGCCCACGGGGAACGGTGGGGGACAATGAGCAGTTCTTC.

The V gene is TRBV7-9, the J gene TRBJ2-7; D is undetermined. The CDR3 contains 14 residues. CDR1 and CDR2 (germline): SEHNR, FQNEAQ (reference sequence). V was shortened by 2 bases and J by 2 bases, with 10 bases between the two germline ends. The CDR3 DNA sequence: TGTGCCAGCAGCTTACAAGCAGGTCCCTACGAGCAGTACTTC. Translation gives CASSLQAGPYEQYF.

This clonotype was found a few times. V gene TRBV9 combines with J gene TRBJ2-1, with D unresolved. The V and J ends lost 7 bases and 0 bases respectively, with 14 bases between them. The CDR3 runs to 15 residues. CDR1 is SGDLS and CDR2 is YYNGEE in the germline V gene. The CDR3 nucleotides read TGTGCCAGCGGAGTCGACTTCAACTCCTACAATGAGCAGTTCTTC. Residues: CASGVDFNSYNEQFF.

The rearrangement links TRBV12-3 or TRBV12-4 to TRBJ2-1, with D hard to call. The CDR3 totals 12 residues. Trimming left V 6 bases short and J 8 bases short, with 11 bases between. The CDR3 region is CASRQNRDEQFF. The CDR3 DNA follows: TGTGCCAGCAGACAGAACCGGGATGAGCAGTTCTTC.

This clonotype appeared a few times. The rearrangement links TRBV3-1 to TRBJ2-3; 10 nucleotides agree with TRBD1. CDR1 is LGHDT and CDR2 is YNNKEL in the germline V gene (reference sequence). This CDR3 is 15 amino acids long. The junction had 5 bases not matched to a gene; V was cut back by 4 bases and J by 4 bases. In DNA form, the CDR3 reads TGTGCCAGCAGCCTCCCGGGACAGGGGCCAGATACGCAGTATTTT. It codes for CASSLPGQGPDTQYF.

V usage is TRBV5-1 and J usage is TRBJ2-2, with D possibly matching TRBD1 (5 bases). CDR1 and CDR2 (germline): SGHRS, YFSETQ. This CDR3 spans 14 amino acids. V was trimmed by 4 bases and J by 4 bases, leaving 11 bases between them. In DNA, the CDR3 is TGCGCCAGCAGCGGAGTGGGGCCCACCGGGGAGCTGTTTTTT. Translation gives CASSGVGPTGELFF.

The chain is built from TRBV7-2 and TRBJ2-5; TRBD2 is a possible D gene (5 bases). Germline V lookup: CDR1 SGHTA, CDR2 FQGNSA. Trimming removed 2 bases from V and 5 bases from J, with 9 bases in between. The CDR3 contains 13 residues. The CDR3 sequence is CASSLNTGETQYF. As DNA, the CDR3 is TGTGCCAGCAGCTTAAATACGGGGGAGACCCAGTACTTC.

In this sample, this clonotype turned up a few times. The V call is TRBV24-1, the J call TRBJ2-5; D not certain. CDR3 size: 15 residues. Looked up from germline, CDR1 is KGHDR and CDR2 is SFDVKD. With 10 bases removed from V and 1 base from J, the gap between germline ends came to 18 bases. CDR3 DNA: TGTGCCACATCGTCAACCGGAGAACTCCAAGAGACCCAGTACTTC. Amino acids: CATSSTGELQETQYF.

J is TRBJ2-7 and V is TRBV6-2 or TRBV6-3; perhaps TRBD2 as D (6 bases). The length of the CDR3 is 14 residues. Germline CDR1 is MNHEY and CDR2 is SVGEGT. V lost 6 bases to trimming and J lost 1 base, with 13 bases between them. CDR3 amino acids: CASRDSGGSYEQYF. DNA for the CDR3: TGTGCCAGCAGAGACTCCGGGGGTTCCTACGAGCAGTACTTC.

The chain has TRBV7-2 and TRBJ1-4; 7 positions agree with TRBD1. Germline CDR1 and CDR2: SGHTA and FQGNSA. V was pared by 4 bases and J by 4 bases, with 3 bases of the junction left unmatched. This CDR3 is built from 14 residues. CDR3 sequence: CASSWDSYNEKLFF. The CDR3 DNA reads TGTGCCAGCAGCTGGGACAGCTATAATGAAAAACTGTTTTTT.

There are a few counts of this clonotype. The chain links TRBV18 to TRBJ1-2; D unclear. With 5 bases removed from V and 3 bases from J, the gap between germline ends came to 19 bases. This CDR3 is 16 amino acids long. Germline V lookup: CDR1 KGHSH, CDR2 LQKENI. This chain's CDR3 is CASSALPGEYDYGYTF. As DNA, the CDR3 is TGTGCCAGCTCAGCCCTTCCCGGGGAGTACGACTATGGCTACACCTTC.

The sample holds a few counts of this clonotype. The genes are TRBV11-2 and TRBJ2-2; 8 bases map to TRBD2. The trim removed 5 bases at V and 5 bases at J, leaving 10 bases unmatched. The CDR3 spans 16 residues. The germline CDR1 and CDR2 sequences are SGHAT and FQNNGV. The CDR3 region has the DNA TGTGCCAGCAGCCAAACCGGGACTAGTGTGACCGGGGAGCTGTTTTTT. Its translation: CASSQTGTSVTGELFF.

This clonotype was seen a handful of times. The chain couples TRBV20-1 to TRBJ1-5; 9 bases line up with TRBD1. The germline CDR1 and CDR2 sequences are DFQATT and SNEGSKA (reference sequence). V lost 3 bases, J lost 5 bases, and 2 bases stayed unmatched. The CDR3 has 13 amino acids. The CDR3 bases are TGCAGTGCTAGGACAGGGGGTTATCAGCCCCAGCATTTT. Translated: CSARTGGYQPQHF.